The clone carrying this TCR beta chain was detected many times. Its specificity is unknown. This sample was included in a study of human T cells and chemical hapten exposure. Overall study results and limits: A positive correlation with patch test score was shown by PT1 expanded TCR counts. Unchanged with DPC sensitization were TCRs above 1 in 1000 frequency.

This CDR3 is built from 15 residues. The J segment lost 2 bases and the V segment lost 5 bases, leaving 7 bases of the junction unmatched. The germline V gene encodes CDR1 SGHTA and CDR2 FQGNSA. Documented time point: pre-sensitization, week 0. Treatment in this sample: therapeutic diphenylcyclopropenone sensitization with weekly scalp DPC. At patch-test visits, sampling came before the patch test. In the library, unique molecular identifiers were attached to individual cDNA molecules. Using its own MiXCR run on the RACE reads, TCRdb lists one record per CDR3 protein. Of roughly 120,000 distinct CDR3 sequences listed, approximately 15% were seen once; the top ten hold roughly 2.8%.

This sequence was found in a woman aged 18-30 years with alopecia areata. Some clones in this sample may be carry-over from other donors' samples. The chain uses TRBV7-2 and TRBJ2-7, with 9 positions matching TRBD2. The sequences come from whole blood, collected in connection with sensitization to the hapten diphenylcyclopropenone (DPC). The CDR3 sequence is CASSRGTSNAYEQYF. In nucleotides, the CDR3 is TGTGCCAGCAGCCGAGGGACTAGCAATGCCTACGAGCAGTACTTC. Full variable domain (rest looked up from reference TRBV7-2 and TRBJ2-7): GAGVSQSPSNKVTEKGKDVELRCDPISGHTALYWYRQSLGQGLEFLIYFQGNSAPDKSGLPSDRFSAERTGGSVSTLTIQRTQQEDSAVYLCASSRGTSNAYEQYFGPGTRLTVT.